A single TCR beta chain is shown here with its context. This clonotype was observed a single time. The antigen this receptor binds is unknown. The sample holds no much larger clone one base away, and base qualities are not on file. One read represents weak support. This record belongs to a study of regulatory T cells in long-lasting Graves disease (dated by TCRdb to the early 2020s). For the study in its entirety: Persistent Graves' disease meant more than 5 years of antithyroid drug treatment with TSH receptor autoantibodies that stayed positive. Patients with persistent Graves' disease were compared with patients with newly diagnosed Graves' disease using TCR sequencing and RNA sequencing of peripheral blood. The study took place in China and was registered as a clinical trial. A total of around 35 samples underwent TCR sequencing: some 13 from persistent and 20 from newly diagnosed Graves' disease patients. On average, persistent Graves' disease patients in the clinical cohort had been on antithyroid drugs for eight to twelve years. The paper's findings and limits, for the study overall: A larger number of public clonotypes was shared among persistent patients (approximately 2,600) than among newly diagnosed patients (approximately 1,000). Compared with newly diagnosed patients, persistent Graves' disease patients had lower TCR Shannon entropy and fewer highly expanded clones, which suggests clonal expansion. Only peripheral blood was studied, because thyroid tissue, the primary lesion, was inaccessible. The authors noted that the small sample size was a limitation that may lower accuracy. Only the TCR beta chain was sequenced and analyzed.

The label giving this sample's time point can be read as: persistent/refractory GD, antithyroid drugs over 5 years with positive TRAb. RNA was extracted from PBMCs in TRIzol for both TCR sequencing and RNA sequencing. The diagnosis of Graves' disease followed American Thyroid Association guidelines. Patients were recruited from an endocrinology department in Xi'an, China. Each patient gave about 8.1 milliliters of peripheral blood, collected in an EDTA anticoagulant tube. PBMCs were isolated by Ficoll Paque Plus density gradient separation without further T cell sorting. An Agilent 2100 Bioanalyzer and agarose gel were used to assess RNA quality, and a NanoDrop 2000 was used to measure RNA concentration. The receptor library was made with multiplex PCR. Sequenced using an Illumina HiSeq 4000. To build TCR beta libraries, CDR3 regions were amplified by Arm-PCR using iRepertoire HTBI primers. Before sequencing, the PCR products went through gel purification. The original pipeline was this. Across samples, 55 to 80 TRBV and 14 TRBJ segments were identified and used for gene usage analysis of CDR3 amino acid clonotypes. COPE and FqMerger were used to merge the filtered high-quality paired reads into contigs. BLAST was used to align contigs to IMGT TRBV, TRBD and TRBJ reference genes, with CDR3 defined following IMGT. Any clonotype with a frequency above 0.1% was counted as a highly expanded clone. Shannon entropy served as the measure of repertoire diversity, while the Gini coefficient captured V-J evenness. Public clonotypes were defined as clonotypes shared by more than one individual. The public reads were reprocessed in TCRdb via fastp at Q25 and MiXCR, keeping in-frame beta chains. When rows share a CDR3 protein, they turn into one entry using the most common DNA and genes. TCRdb, not the original authors, processed these V and J calls. In this sample the table shows roughly 300,000 distinct CDR3 sequences, 20% to 25% of which occur a single time. The ten largest make up 56% of the sample.

This clonotype was obtained from a female donor with Graves disease. The material sequenced was peripheral blood mononuclear cells (PBMCs), taken when the disease was refractory, from a patient treated with antithyroid drugs.

CDR3 region: CASSLSRSRVSSTDTQYF. The nucleotides are TGTGCCAGCAGCTTAAGCAGGAGCCGAGTCTCTAGCACAGATACGCAGTATTTT. The chain employs TRBV7-2 and TRBJ2-3, with the identity of the D gene unclear. At the junction V is shortened by 2 bases and J by 0 bases, with 18 bases in between. From the cysteine up to the phenylalanine, the CDR3 has a length of 18 residues. Only the CDR3 portion is preserved as DNA: 54 bases, with reading frame beginning at the first base. The germline V gene encodes CDR1 SGHTA and CDR2 FQGNSA.